The present T cell receptor beta chain was sequenced within a study of blood T cell repertoires in COVID-19. At the level of the study: From T cells, B-cell-depleted T cells, or PBMCs came the material, which was cDNA or gDNA.

Trimming removed 6 bases from V and 6 bases from J, with 14 bases in between. This CDR3 contains 12 residues. Germline CDR1 reads SQVTM; CDR2 reads ANQGSEA. Methods used by the authors: Amplified reference gene primers provided the basis for estimating nucleated cell counts. TCRdb's copy holds only in-frame clones and misses some; the assay was immunoSEQ multiplex PCR. V, J and clone size reflect that table, while D and trimming were determined from the DNA. The sample lists about 240,000 clones; around 85% were seen once. Cohorts were based on clinical histories the participants reported. Sequenced: PBMCs or T cells enriched from blood (not recorded which). This receptor was identified in a middle-aged woman with acute COVID-19. The V gene is TRBV29-1, the J gene TRBJ1-2; tentative D call: TRBD1 (6 bases). CDR3 in DNA: TGCAGCGTAACAATGGGGGACAATGGCTACACCTTC. Translating it yields CSVTMGDNGYTF.